The 16 T cell receptor beta chains below all came from one sample that was sequenced in a study of persistence of HIV-infected CD4 T cells. The stimulus was lysate of CMV-infected fibroblasts, approximately 9.6 ug/mL. CD40L/CD69 double-negative CD45RO-high memory CD4+ T cells were collected. Their antigens are not known. The libraries were made with immunoSEQ version 4 in survey mode. Sequencing used immunoSEQ multiplex PCR; TCRdb keeps in-frame clones, though not all of them. The table shows more than 35,000 clones, with around 80% occurring only once. This specimen consisted of CD4+ T cells sorted from PBMCs after roughly 19-hour stimulation, obtained from a patient who received antiretroviral therapy. The receptors were gathered from an adult man with HIV who was CMV-seropositive.

The genes are TRBV20-1 and TRBJ1-5; 7 positions agree with TRBD1. This CDR3 is built from 19 residues. The V segment lost 3 bases and the J segment 0 bases; nucleotides outside the gene matches: 17. In germline, CDR1 is DFQATT, CDR2 SNEGSKA (reference sequence). The CDR3 DNA reads TGCAGTGCTAGTCCGGATCCGGGACAGAGAAGTCTTAGCAATCAGCCCCAGCATTTT. Translated, it gives CSASPDPGQRSLSNQPQHF.

This chain joins TRBV6-4 and TRBJ2-1, with D possibly matching TRBD1 (5 bases). The CDR3 runs 15 residues. Germline V gene lookup returns CDR1 MRHNA and CDR2 SNTAGT. Deletions cut 5 bases from V and 1 base from J, with 12 bases between. CDR3 coding DNA: TGTGCCAGCAGTCCCTCCAGGGAATCCTACAATGAGCAGTTCTTC. Protein: CASSPSRESYNEQFF.

This clone was observed a handful of times. V gene TRBV4-2 combines with J gene TRBJ1-6, with 9 bases identical to TRBD1. Unmatched junction bases numbered 8, after V lost 1 base and J lost 10 bases. Germline V lookup: CDR1 LGHNA, CDR2 YNFKEQ. This CDR3 is 16 amino acids long. The CDR3 sequence: CASSQARQGVGSPLHF. The CDR3 bases are TGTGCCAGCAGCCAAGCCCGACAGGGGGTAGGCTCACCCCTCCACTTT.

The chain couples TRBV7-6 to TRBJ2-3; the D is unclear. V gave up 2 bases and J gave up 1 base, with 13 bases separating them. This CDR3 contains 16 residues. Germline assignment: CDR1 SGHVS and CDR2 FNYEAQ. The chain's CDR3 is CASSLRVSRGTDTQYF. CDR3 in DNA: TGTGCCAGCAGCTTAAGAGTTTCCCGAGGCACAGATACGCAGTATTTT.

This chain connects TRBV7-7 to TRBJ2-1; 13 bases align to TRBD2. This CDR3 region has 15 residues. V gave up 5 bases and J gave up 5 bases; unmatched junction bases: 3. Germline CDR1 SSHAT, CDR2 FNYEAQ (reference sequence). The CDR3 DNA follows: TGTGCCAGCAGCCCACTAGCGGGGGGGCACAATGAGCAGTTCTTC. Its translation is CASSPLAGGHNEQFF. Full variable domain (outside the CDR3, taken from reference TRBV7-7 and TRBJ2-1): GAGVSQSPRYKVTKRGQDVTLRCDPISSHATLYWYQQALGQGPEFLTYFNYEAQPDKSGLPSDRFSAERPEGSISTLTIQRTEQRDSAMYRCASSPLAGGHNEQFFGPGTRLTVL.

The chain combines TRBV10-2 with TRBJ2-2; a possible D gene is TRBD2 (6 bases). The CDR3 loop spans 14 amino acids. Trimming left V 6 bases short and J 0 bases short, with 8 bases between. Per germline, CDR1 WSHSY and CDR2 SAAADI. CDR3 region: CASRLAANTGELFF. CDR3 sequence (DNA): TGCGCCAGCAGACTAGCTGCGAACACCGGGGAGCTGTTTTTT.

This clone was recorded only once. The chain uses TRBV20-1 and TRBJ1-1, with D unclear. Trimming took off 3 bases at V and 6 bases at J, with 8 bases between the two ends. The CDR3 extends over 11 amino acids. The germline gives CDR1 DFQATT, CDR2 SNEGSKA (reference sequence). The CDR3 loop reads CSASPLAEAFF. In DNA, the CDR3 is TGCAGTGCTAGCCCCCTCGCTGAAGCTTTCTTT.

With respect to this clone: Other DNA sequences from this sample encode an identical CDR3 as well. This chain joins TRBV7-9 and TRBJ1-5; the D is unclear. The CDR3 covers 13 residues. Germline assignment: CDR1 SEHNR and CDR2 FQNEAQ (reference sequence). Trimming took off 2 bases at V and 2 bases at J, with 4 bases between the two ends. The CDR3 nucleotides read TGTGCCAGCAGCTTAAGCGGCAATCAGCCCCAGCATTTT. It translates to CASSLSGNQPQHF.

The chain uses TRBV6-1 and TRBJ2-1, with 9 bases fitting TRBD2. Germline lookup yields CDR1 MNHNS and CDR2 SASEGT. V lost 0 bases and J lost 6; bases outside the gene matches: 6. CDR3 length: 16 residues. The CDR3 loop is CASSEAAGGLGNEQFF. The CDR3 DNA reads TGTGCCAGCAGTGAAGCCGCGGGGGGGCTCGGCAATGAGCAGTTCTTC.

V is TRBV25-1 and J is TRBJ1-5; D is unclear. Trimming removed 5 bases at V and 7 bases at J, with 12 bases between. This CDR3 has 13 amino acids. Germline-derived CDR1 and CDR2 are MGHDK and SYGVNS. The CDR3 DNA follows: TGTGCCAGCAGTTCTACAGATCGCCAGCCCCAGCATTTT. Translation gives CASSSTDRQPQHF.

The chain has TRBV3-1 (or the pseudogene TRBV3-2) and TRBJ1-3, with D possibly matching TRBD1 (5 bases). The CDR3 extends over 14 amino acids. Germline CDR1 is LGHDT and CDR2 is YNNKEL (reference sequence). Trimming took 4 bases from V and 0 from J, leaving 7 bases between them. CDR3 DNA: TGTGCCAGCAGCCTACAGGACTCTGGAAACACCATATATTTT. It encodes CASSLQDSGNTIYF.

The chain carries TRBV2 and TRBJ1-4; D is undetermined. V lost 0 bases to trimming and J lost 15 bases, with 14 bases between them. Per germline, CDR1 SNHLY and CDR2 FYNNEI. This CDR3 is built from 13 residues. The CDR3 region has the DNA TGTGCCAGCAGTGAAGCGAAGGAAGGCGGAGTGTTTTTT. The encoded protein is CASSEAKEGGVFF.

This sequence joins TRBV25-1 and TRBJ1-1; 7 nucleotides line up with TRBD1. The ends lost 4 bases at V and 1 base at J; junction bases unmatched: 15. This CDR3 contains 18 residues. The V gene's germline CDR1 is MGHDK and CDR2 SYGVNS. The CDR3 sequence is CASSGRNRGRRQNTEAFF. Written as DNA, the CDR3 is TGTGCCAGCAGTGGACGTAACAGGGGCCGCCGCCAGAACACTGAAGCTTTCTTT.

The chain carries TRBV10-3 and TRBJ1-3; the D is unclear. Trimming shortened V by 2 bases and J by 0 bases, and 8 bases separated the two germline ends. This CDR3 spans 15 amino acids. Germline CDR1 is ENHRY and CDR2 is SYGVKD. Here the CDR3 reads CAISERADSGNTIYF. CDR3 bases: TGTGCCATCAGTGAGAGGGCAGACTCTGGAAACACCATATATTTT.

This rearrangement joins TRBV5-1 to TRBJ2-7; TRBD2 is a possible D gene (6 bases). The V gene lost 4 bases and the J gene lost 0 bases, with 14 bases spanning the gap. The CDR3 has 15 residues. Germline CDR1 SGHRS, CDR2 YFSETQ. The CDR3: CASSAGPSLSYEQYF. The CDR3 DNA follows: TGCGCCAGCAGCGCGGGACCGTCCCTCTCCTACGAGCAGTACTTC.

The chain is built from TRBV6-5 and TRBJ1-5; D is perhaps TRBD1 (5 bases). The germline gives CDR1 MNHEY, CDR2 SVGAGI. The CDR3 contains 14 residues. V was cut by 4 bases and J by 4 bases, with 11 bases left in between. Here the CDR3 reads CASSLGRQNQPQHF. The CDR3 nucleotides read TGTGCCAGCAGTTTGGGACGGCAAAATCAGCCCCAGCATTTT.